The rows below give T cell receptor beta chains drawn from one sample of a study of blood T cell repertoires in COVID-19. Assay used: immunoSEQ multiplex PCR; TCRdb lists only in-frame clones, some missing. Of roughly 100,000 clones listed, around 89% were seen once; the top ten hold about 32%. The specimen sequenced was peripheral blood. Receptor source: a woman of 80 years or more with acute or convalescent COVID-19. Both conserved end residues are part of each CDR3. The D gene is left open where the match is weak. Some rows have no size entry. The others give once, few or many, or a class for an expanded clone.

TRBV2	-	TRBJ1-4	TRBD1	CASSFDRANEKLFF	TGTGCCAGCAGTTTTGACAGGGCTAATGAAAAACTGTTTTTT
TRBV6-1	-	TRBJ2-4	TRBD2	CASSEEASGGYQNIQYF	TGTGCCAGCAGTGAAGAGGCTAGCGGGGGTTACCAAAACATTCAGTACTTC
TRBV5-6	-	TRBJ2-5	TRBD2	CASSIAGGAEETQYF	TGTGCCAGCAGCATAGCGGGGGGGGCAGAAGAGACCCAGTACTTC
TRBV6-5	-	TRBJ1-1	-	CASSWRGDTNTEAFF	TGTGCCAGCAGTTGGCGTGGGGACACGAACACTGAAGCTTTCTTT
TRBV5-1	-	TRBJ2-7	-	CASSLPGGRESYEQYF	TGCGCCAGCAGCTTGCCCGGGGGTAGGGAAAGCTACGAGCAGTACTTC
TRBV6-5	-	TRBJ2-7	-	CASSYSGLVSGEQYF	TGTGCCAGCAGTTACTCCGGACTCGTCTCTGGGGAGCAGTACTTC
TRBV2	-	TRBJ2-5	TRBD1	CAREIGTGRETQYF	TGTGCCAGGGAAATTGGGACAGGGCGGGAGACCCAGTACTTC
TRBV2	-	TRBJ2-6	TRBD2	CASEAGGRSGANVLTF	TGTGCCAGCGAGGCGGGGGGCCGCTCTGGGGCCAACGTCCTGACTTTC
TRBV25-1	-	TRBJ2-1	-	CASENRNRATYNEQFF	TGTGCCAGCGAAAACCGGAACAGGGCTACCTACAATGAGCAGTTCTTC
TRBV4-1	-	TRBJ2-3	TRBD1	CASSQDIGQGSVPDTQYF	TGCGCCAGCAGCCAAGATATTGGACAGGGAAGCGTCCCAGATACGCAGTATTTT
TRBV18	once	TRBJ1-3	-	CASSPWAGSSGNTIYF	TGTGCCAGCTCACCATGGGCGGGGAGCTCTGGAAACACCATATATTTT
TRBV2	-	TRBJ2-7	-	CASSEDRPYEQYF	TGTGCCAGCAGTGAAGACAGGCCCTACGAGCAGTACTTC
TRBV28	-	TRBJ2-5	TRBD2	CASRAGVVETQYF	TGTGCCAGCAGGGCGGGGGTGGTTGAGACCCAGTACTTC
TRBV19	-	TRBJ1-5	-	CASSRVDNQPQHF	TGTGCCAGCAGCAGGGTTGACAATCAGCCCCAGCATTTT
TRBV19	-	TRBJ2-7	-	CASTHGGSSYEQYF	TGTGCCAGTACTCACGGGGGTAGCTCCTACGAGCAGTACTTC
TRBV7-9	-	TRBJ1-2	-	CASSPTGRGGYTF	TGTGCCAGCAGCCCGACAGGTCGCGGTGGCTACACCTTC
TRBV6-1	once	TRBJ2-1	TRBD1	CASSERDRDVNEQFF	TGTGCCAGCAGTGAGAGGGACAGGGACGTCAATGAGCAGTTCTTC
TRBV18	-	TRBJ1-4	-	CASSTGDATNEKLFF	TGTGCCAGCTCAACGGGGGACGCAACTAATGAAAAACTGTTTTTT
TRBV10-3	-	TRBJ1-2	TRBD1	CAISGDRGLGGYTF	TGTGCCATCAGTGGAGACAGGGGATTGGGCGGCTACACCTTC
TRBV30	-	TRBJ2-7	TRBD1	CAWGKGTGIPYEQYF	TGTGCCTGGGGGAAAGGGACAGGGATTCCATACGAGCAGTACTTC
TRBV18	-	TRBJ2-2	-	CASSRIEAGELFF	TGTGCCAGCTCACGAATTGAGGCCGGGGAGCTGTTTTTT
TRBV12-3/TRBV12-4	-	TRBJ2-1	-	CASSRGWDEQFF	TGTGCCAGCAGTCGGGGGTGGGATGAGCAGTTCTTC
TRBV2	-	TRBJ2-1	-	CASSEARMNEQFF	TGTGCCAGCAGTGAAGCGCGGATGAATGAGCAGTTCTTC
TRBV28	-	TRBJ2-1	TRBD1	CASSLVDREINEQFF	TGTGCCAGCAGTTTAGTGGACAGGGAAATAAATGAGCAGTTCTTC